The 15 T cell receptor beta chains given below trace back to one sample, sequenced in a study of shared clonotypes between healthy human individuals. Data came from immunoSEQ multiplex PCR; TCRdb stores just in-frame clones and leaves some out. Among 2 million to 2.5 million clones listed, more than 90% were seen once. Sequences were obtained from naive CD4+ T cells sorted from blood. Subset denoted: CD45RA+ positively selected. All receptors derive from a man aged 18 to 30 in good health.

This clone was recorded only once. The V call is TRBV2, the J call TRBJ1-3; D gene ambiguous. CDR1 and CDR2 (germline): SNHLY, FYNNEI. The CDR3 is made up of 13 amino acids. V was trimmed by 6 bases and J by 4 bases, leaving 10 bases between them. CDR3 protein: CASRTDMGNTIYF. The CDR3 region has the DNA TGTGCCAGCAGGACGGATATGGGAAACACCATATATTTT.

V and J are TRBV18 and TRBJ1-6; D gene ambiguous. This CDR3 is built from 15 residues. V was pared by 2 bases and J by 6 bases, with 11 bases between. CDR1 is KGHSH and CDR2 is LQKENI in the germline V gene. The CDR3 DNA is TGTGCCAGCTCACCATTACCGCGGACTAATTCACCCCTCCACTTT. Amino acid sequence: CASSPLPRTNSPLHF.

The chain carries TRBV27 and TRBJ1-1; D remains unclear. This CDR3 is 13 amino acids long. V lost 3 bases and J lost 4, with 9 bases in between. From germline, CDR1 is MNHEY and CDR2 SMNVEV (reference sequence). The CDR3 spells CASSLAGFTEAFF. For the CDR3, the DNA is TGTGCCAGCAGTTTGGCGGGTTTCACTGAAGCTTTCTTT.

The chain employs TRBV19 and TRBJ2-3; 8 bases match TRBD2. This CDR3 has 13 residues. Germline V lookup: CDR1 LNHDA, CDR2 SQIVND (reference sequence). The CDR3 nucleotides are TGTGCGGCGGGAGGCAAGATCACAGATACGCAGTATTTT. It encodes CAAGGKITDTQYF.

This rearrangement joins TRBV10-3 to TRBJ1-6; D is possibly TRBD1 (6 bases). Germline V gives CDR1 ENHRY, CDR2 SYGVKD. The V and J ends lost 4 bases and 9 bases respectively, with 10 bases between them. The CDR3 has 13 residues. The CDR3: CAISGTEGSPLHF. DNA for the CDR3: TGTGCCATCAGTGGGACAGAGGGTTCACCCCTCCACTTT.

The J gene is TRBJ1-4, the V gene TRBV7-9; 10 positions match TRBD1. The trim removed 6 bases at V and 7 bases at J, leaving 8 bases unmatched. Germline V CDR1 and CDR2: SEHNR, FQNEAQ (reference sequence). This CDR3 spans 15 amino acids. For the CDR3, the DNA is TGTGCCAGCAGTAGACAGGGGGCGTTAGGTGAAAAACTGTTTTTT. This gives the protein CASSRQGALGEKLFF.

The V gene is TRBV7-9, the J gene TRBJ2-5; D unresolved. The CDR3 has 15 amino acids. In germline, CDR1 is SEHNR, CDR2 FQNEAQ (reference sequence). With 5 bases removed from V and 5 bases from J, the gap between germline ends came to 18 bases. CDR3 bases: TGTGCCAGCAGCCTTTCAGGCTATCCGGAGGAGACCCAGTACTTC. Protein sequence: CASSLSGYPEETQYF.

The rearrangement uses TRBV5-1 and TRBJ2-1, with D maybe TRBD2 (5 bases). Trimming stripped 0 bases from V and 5 bases from J, with 12 bases between. The CDR3 sequence is 15 residues long. Germline values: CDR1 SGHRS, CDR2 YFSETQ. The CDR3 DNA sequence: TGCGCCAGCAGCTTGGGGGGAGAAAGAAACAATGAGCAGTTCTTC. It is translated as CASSLGGERNNEQFF.

This chain joins TRBV9 and TRBJ2-5; D might be TRBD2 (5 bases). The CDR3 sequence is 14 residues long. CDR1 is SGDLS and CDR2 is YYNGEE in the germline V gene. Trimming left V 0 bases short and J 5 bases short, with 11 bases between. The CDR3 spells CASSVDPQRETQYF. In nucleotides, the CDR3 is TGTGCCAGCAGCGTAGACCCTCAGCGGGAGACCCAGTACTTC.

The chain is built from TRBV28 and TRBJ2-5; 10 bases are shared with TRBD2. CDR1 and CDR2 from the germline V gene are MDHEN and SYDVKM. This CDR3 is 16 amino acids long. The V segment lost 5 bases and the J segment 0 bases; nucleotides outside the gene matches: 6. The CDR3 coding sequence is TGTGCCAGCAGTCTCACGACTAGCGGGTACCAAGAGACCCAGTACTTC. Translation gives CASSLTTSGYQETQYF. The whole variable domain, filled in from reference TRBV28 and TRBJ2-5, reads DVKVTQSSRYLVKRTGEKVFLECVQDMDHENMFWYRQDPGLGLRLIYFSYDVKMKEKGDIPEGYSVSREKKERFSLILESASTNQTSMYLCASSLTTSGYQETQYFGPGTRLLVL.

The gene calls are TRBV19 and TRBJ2-7; 9 bases match TRBD2. With V trimmed by 2 bases and J by 3 bases, 5 bases remained unmatched. CDR1 and CDR2 (germline): LNHDA, SQIVND (reference sequence). The CDR3 is 15 amino acids. The CDR3 DNA is TGTGCCAGTAGTATAAACCCGACTAGCGGCTACGAGCAGTACTTC. This gives the protein CASSINPTSGYEQYF.

Remarks on this clone: An end of the junction differs from the germline gene, which may be a read error. This chain connects TRBV7-7 to TRBJ1-3; D is uncertain. Germline V gene lookup returns CDR1 SSHAT and CDR2 FNYEAQ (reference sequence). This CDR3 spans 13 amino acids. This chain's CDR3 is CASSQDSGNTIYF. Here the CDR3 DNA reads TGTGCTAGCAGCCAGGATTCTGGAAACACCATATATTTT.

CDR3 loop: CASSLQGSTEAFF. CDR3 sequence (DNA): TGTGCCAGCAGCTTACAGGGGTCCACTGAAGCTTTCTTT. The chain couples TRBV5-4 to TRBJ1-1, with 7 bases identical to TRBD1. V trimming: 2 bases; J trimming: 4 bases; junction bases outside the gene matches: 2. CDR3 length: 13 amino acids. Germline CDR1 reads SGHNT; CDR2 reads YYREEE (reference sequence).

The rearrangement uses TRBV30 and TRBJ1-2; no clear D gene. With 3 bases removed from V and 1 base from J, the gap between germline ends came to 9 bases. The CDR3 has 13 residues. From germline, CDR1 is GTSNPN and CDR2 SVGIG (reference sequence). This chain's CDR3 is CAWSFGDNYGYTF. CDR3 coding DNA: TGTGCCTGGAGCTTCGGAGATAACTATGGCTACACCTTC.

The CDR3 loop is CASNLLLAGFTDTQYF. The CDR3 coding sequence is TGTGCCAGCAACCTCCTACTAGCGGGATTCACAGATACGCAGTATTTT. The V call is TRBV7-9, the J call TRBJ2-3, with 10 positions matching TRBD2. Germline CDR1 and CDR2: SEHNR and FQNEAQ (reference sequence). The CDR3 extends over 16 amino acids. V was pared by 7 bases and J by 2 bases, with 9 bases of the junction left unmatched.